This TCR beta chain was obtained from a study of blood T cell repertoires in COVID-19. Background on the study: The United States, Italy and Spain were the sources of the acute and convalescent COVID-19 samples. In each case, the material was cDNA or gDNA derived from T cells, B-cell-depleted T cells, or PBMCs.

Patients of the Seattle cohort, enrolled during active infection, were followed longitudinally. Source study methods: Counts of nucleated cells, estimated from reference gene primer amplification, were obtained. Assay used: immunoSEQ multiplex PCR; TCRdb lists only in-frame clones, some missing. V, J and clone size derive from that table, while D and trimming were established from the DNA sequence. Among around 200,000 clones, 75% to 85% were seen once, and the ten largest hold 1.3%. Sequenced material: peripheral blood. This TCR derives from a woman younger than 45 with COVID-19, enrolled during active disease.

The CDR3 DNA is TGTGCCAGCAGCGTAGCTGAGGGTAATCAGCCCCAGCATTTT. This translates into CASSVAEGNQPQHF. This chain uses TRBV9 with TRBJ1-5; D is undetermined. CDR3 length: 14 amino acids. Germline V gene lookup returns CDR1 SGDLS and CDR2 YYNGEE. Trimming removed 0 bases from V and 4 bases from J, with 8 bases in between.